This entry concerns a single TCR beta chain. Its antigen remains unknown. These data belong to a study of cytomegalovirus exposure and HLA in healthy donors. Whole-study findings and limits: Trimming of TCR beta V- and J-genes showed a link, identified in a later analysis, to a missense DCLRE1C variant.

13 Jbeta primers and 60 Vbeta primers were used for the PCR. Clones were read by immunoSEQ multiplex PCR, and TCRdb kept only the in-frame ones, dropping some. The repertoire table contains about 150,000 clones. Per germline, CDR1 LGHNA and CDR2 YNFKEQ. V lost 2 bases and J 3 bases, leaving 14 bases between the germline ends. CDR3 length: 15 amino acids. The TCR was taken from a woman between 50 and 59 years old in good health and CMV-seronegative. The rearrangement joins TRBV4-2 to TRBJ2-7; D is perhaps TRBD2 (5 bases). Sequencing was performed on PBMCs. In DNA, the CDR3 is TGTGCCAGCAGCCAAACACTCAACGCGGGCTACGAGCAGTACTTC. As protein: CASSQTLNAGYEQYF.